The T cell receptor (beta chain) under discussion was sequenced for a study of T cells after yellow fever vaccination. On the study more broadly: Any fraction with a low cell number was prepared using SMART-Seq v4 Ultra Low Input. Findings and limits, study-wide: Primary-vaccination clones mostly resurfaced post-booster (less than 98% CD4, around 88% CD8). Compared with primary, the secondary response was weaker and peaked at day 5, not 15.

This clonotype occurred a few times. As yet, its antigen is unknown. Template-switching 5'RACE yielded the TCR cDNA; a universal primer site and UMIs were added in the process. TCRdb independently ran MiXCR on the 5' RACE reads; one entry per CDR3 protein. Of 130,000 or so distinct CDR3 sequences listed, 15% are singletons. The CDR3 extends over 11 amino acids. Trimming took off 3 bases at V and 6 bases at J, with 8 bases between the two ends. Germline CDR1 and CDR2: DFQATT and SNEGSKA (reference sequence). This clonotype was obtained from a man aged 18 to 30 who received the YFV17D yellow fever vaccine. J is TRBJ1-1 and V is TRBV20-1; maybe TRBD1 (5 bases). The sample was CD8+ T cells sorted from PBMCs, taken 5 days after the yellow fever booster vaccination. The CDR3 DNA reads TGCAGTGCTAGGGGGGAGTCTGAAGCTTTCTTT. Protein sequence: CSARGESEAFF.